These T cell receptor beta chains were read from a single sample in a study of Graves' ophthalmopathy and Graves' hyperthyroidism. A single record per CDR3 protein comes from TCRdb applying MiXCR to the multiplex PCR reads. The sample records 200,000 to 300,000 distinct CDR3 sequences, around 42% being singletons. Sequenced sample: peripheral blood. The receptors stem from an adult man with Graves' ophthalmopathy. The CDR3 runs from the conserved cysteine through the conserved F or W. The order of the fields is D gene, J gene, V gene, clone size, CDR3 DNA, CDR3 protein. A D gene is named only where the DNA matches it firmly. Clone size appears in some rows only: once, few, many, or a class for an expanded clone.

D: TRBD2
J: TRBJ2-5
V: TRBV12-3/TRBV12-4
size: few
DNA: TGTGCCAGCAGCGGAGGCGGGGGGCGCGGAGAGACCCAGTACTTC
CDR3: CASSGGGGRGETQYF

D: NA
J: TRBJ2-7
V: TRBV4-1
size: NA
DNA: TGCGCCAGCAGCCAAGAGGGGGCGGATAGCTCCTACGAGCAGTACTTC
CDR3: CASSQEGADSSYEQYF

D: NA
J: TRBJ2-7
V: TRBV11-2
size: few
DNA: TGTGCCAGCCTCGGGGGTGGTTCCGAGCAGTACTTC
CDR3: CASLGGGSEQYF

D: NA
J: TRBJ1-4
V: TRBV7-2
size: few
DNA: TGTGCCAGCAGCCGAGGTCCGGGATCTAATGAAAAACTGTTTTTT
CDR3: CASSRGPGSNEKLFF

D: NA
J: TRBJ2-5
V: TRBV5-1
size: NA
DNA: TGCGCCAGCAGAACAGGCCCCCAAGAGACCCAGTACTTC
CDR3: CASRTGPQETQYF

D: NA
J: TRBJ1-3
V: TRBV9
size: NA
DNA: TGTGCCAGCAGCTTAAAGAGATCGGCAGGGAACTCTGGAAACACCATATATTTT
CDR3: CASSLKRSAGNSGNTIYF

D: TRBD1
J: TRBJ2-6
V: TRBV7-9
size: NA
DNA: TGTGCCAGCAGCCACGGGACAGGGGGCGCGAGGGGGGCCAACGTCCTGACTTTC
CDR3: CASSHGTGGARGANVLTF

D: NA
J: TRBJ2-7
V: TRBV27
size: NA
DNA: TGTGCCAGCAGCCACGGCGAGCAGTACTTC
CDR3: CASSHGEQYF

D: NA
J: TRBJ2-7
V: TRBV24-1
size: medium-sized
DNA: TGTGCCACCAGTGATCCAGCGTCGCCGGTCTCCTACGAGCAGTACTTC
CDR3: CATSDPASPVSYEQYF

D: NA
J: TRBJ1-2
V: TRBV24-1
size: few
DNA: TGTGCCACCAGTGATTTCGGGAAGGGACCTAAAGCAGATGGCTACACCTTC
CDR3: CATSDFGKGPKADGYTF

D: NA
J: TRBJ2-7
V: TRBV29-1
size: many
DNA: TGCAGCGTTGAACAGGGCCACGAGCAGTACTTC
CDR3: CSVEQGHEQYF

D: NA
J: TRBJ2-5
V: TRBV7-3
size: NA
DNA: TGTGCCAGCAGTTTCCAACCCCAAGAGACCCAGTACTTC
CDR3: CASSFQPQETQYF

D: TRBD1
J: TRBJ2-7
V: TRBV24-1
size: NA
DNA: TGTGCCACCTGGGACAGGGGGTCCTACGAGCAGTACTTC
CDR3: CATWDRGSYEQYF

D: NA
J: TRBJ2-7
V: TRBV7-9
size: NA
DNA: TGTGCCAGCAGCTTGGACTCGTCCTACGAGCGGTACTTC
CDR3: CASSLDSSYERYF

D: NA
J: TRBJ2-2
V: TRBV7-2
size: NA
DNA: TGTGCCAGCAGTTACTTACAGGGTCCCGAGAACACCGGGGAGCTGTTTTTT
CDR3: CASSYLQGPENTGELFF

D: NA
J: TRBJ1-4
V: TRBV10-2
size: NA
DNA: TGCGCCAGCAGTGGCGAAATGACGGCAACTAATGAAAAACTGTTTTTT
CDR3: CASSGEMTATNEKLFF

D: TRBD2
J: TRBJ2-7
V: TRBV29-1
size: NA
DNA: TGCAGCGTCATAGCGGGAGGGCCCTACGAGCAGTACTTC
CDR3: CSVIAGGPYEQYF

D: NA
J: TRBJ1-5
V: TRBV11-1
size: NA
DNA: TGTGCCAGCAGCCGGCTTAATCAGCCCCAGCATTTT
CDR3: CASSRLNQPQHF

D: NA
J: TRBJ2-7
V: TRBV20-1
size: NA
DNA: TGCAGTGCTAGAGGTCCAACCTTCAGGGGCCCACATTACGAGCAGTACTTC
CDR3: CSARGPTFRGPHYEQYF

D: NA
J: TRBJ1-2
V: TRBV29-1
size: few
DNA: TGCAGCGTTGCGCAGGGAGGGTATGGCTACACCTTC
CDR3: CSVAQGGYGYTF

D: NA
J: TRBJ1-1
V: TRBV27
size: NA
DNA: TGTGCCAGCAGCTTCGGGGGCATGGGGGCTGAAGCTTTCTTT
CDR3: CASSFGGMGAEAFF

D: NA
J: TRBJ2-3
V: TRBV29-1
size: NA
DNA: TGCAGCGTTAGGACCGCTGATACGCAGTATTTT
CDR3: CSVRTADTQYF

D: TRBD1
J: TRBJ2-6
V: TRBV15
size: few
DNA: TGTGCCACCAGGACAGGGAGTTCTGGGGCCAACGTCCTGACTTTC
CDR3: CATRTGSSGANVLTF

D: TRBD1
J: TRBJ2-2
V: TRBV7-9
size: NA
DNA: TGTGCCAGCAGCTTCGGGACAGTTAACACCGGGGAGCTGTTTTTT
CDR3: CASSFGTVNTGELFF

D: TRBD1
J: TRBJ1-6
V: TRBV24-1
size: NA
DNA: TGTGCCAGCACCCGAGAGGGGGCGAGTAATTCACCCCTCCACTTT
CDR3: CASTREGASNSPLHF

D: NA
J: TRBJ2-6
V: TRBV29-1
size: NA
DNA: TGCAGCGTTGAAGATCGCGGATGGGAAGATCAGGGCTCTAAGGCTGGGGCCAACGTCCTGACTTTC
CDR3: CSVEDRGWEDQGSKAGANVLTF

D: NA
J: TRBJ1-2
V: TRBV6-5
size: few
DNA: TGTGCCAGCAGTTCACAGGGTTACTATGGCTACACCTTC
CDR3: CASSSQGYYGYTF

D: TRBD1
J: TRBJ1-1
V: TRBV5-1
size: once
DNA: TGCGCCAGCAGCTTGGTGAGACAGGGGAGCCCTAACACTGAAGCTTTCTTT
CDR3: CASSLVRQGSPNTEAFF

D: TRBD2
J: TRBJ2-5
V: TRBV12-3/TRBV12-4
size: NA
DNA: TGTGCCAGCAGTTTAAACTTTCGACTAGCGGGGTCCCAAGAGACCCAGTACTTC
CDR3: CASSLNFRLAGSQETQYF

D: NA
J: TRBJ1-5
V: TRBV7-6
size: NA
DNA: TGCGCCAGCTGCAGATCCGACGGCAATCGAAACGAGCAGCCCCAGCATTTT
CDR3: CASCRSDGNRNEQPQHF

D: NA
J: TRBJ2-5
V: TRBV7-6
size: few
DNA: TGTGCCAGCAGCTTAGCGCATTCCGGCGAAGAGACCCAGTACTTC
CDR3: CASSLAHSGEETQYF

D: NA
J: TRBJ2-5
V: TRBV4-1
size: few
DNA: TGCGCCAGCAGCCCTCGGGAGCAGAACCAAGAGACCCAGTACTTC
CDR3: CASSPREQNQETQYF

D: NA
J: TRBJ2-5
V: TRBV24-1
size: NA
DNA: TGTGCCACCAGTGAAGAGCCCCGGGAGACCCAGTACTTC
CDR3: CATSEEPRETQYF

D: NA
J: TRBJ1-6
V: TRBV2
size: NA
DNA: TGTGCCAGCAGACGACTGGATAATTCACCCCTCCACTTT
CDR3: CASRRLDNSPLHF

D: NA
J: TRBJ2-2
V: TRBV7-8
size: once
DNA: TGTGCCAGCAGCTTAGTTAGAAGGAAGGTGTTTTTT
CDR3: CASSLVRRKVFF

D: NA
J: TRBJ2-2
V: TRBV24-1
size: many
DNA: TGTGCCACCAGTGACCCAGGACAGTTAACCGGGGAGCTGTTTTTT
CDR3: CATSDPGQLTGELFF

D: NA
J: TRBJ1-3
V: TRBV29-1
size: few
DNA: TGCAGCGTTGCGGGCTCGACTCCCCTCTCTGGAAACACCATATATTTT
CDR3: CSVAGSTPLSGNTIYF

D: NA
J: TRBJ1-4
V: TRBV15
size: NA
DNA: TGTGCCACCAGCAGAGATCGTCAAAAACTGTTTTTT
CDR3: CATSRDRQKLFF

D: TRBD1
J: TRBJ1-6
V: TRBV20-1
size: few
DNA: TGCAGTGTTCAGGGGGCTAATTCACCCCTCCACTTT
CDR3: CSVQGANSPLHF

D: NA
J: TRBJ1-6
V: TRBV30
size: NA
DNA: TGTGCCTGGATGCCATTTGGGTCACCCCTCCACTTT
CDR3: CAWMPFGSPLHF

D: NA
J: TRBJ2-7
V: TRBV19
size: few
DNA: TGTGCCAGTACGACCCCAGCGGGCAGCTCCTACGAGCAGTACTTC
CDR3: CASTTPAGSSYEQYF

D: TRBD1
J: TRBJ1-6
V: TRBV19
size: NA
DNA: TGTGCCAGTAATAGACAGGGATTCTCACCCCTCCACTTT
CDR3: CASNRQGFSPLHF

D: TRBD2
J: TRBJ2-2
V: TRBV20-1
size: once
DNA: TGCAGTGCTAGGACTAGCGGGAGGGCCGGGGAGCTGTTTTTT
CDR3: CSARTSGRAGELFF